This TCR beta chain was sequenced during a study of blood T cell repertoires in COVID-19 (dated by TCRdb to about 2020). At the level of the whole study: Samples from collaborators originated in the United States, Italy and Spain and spanned both the acute and convalescent phases of COVID-19. The repertoires were released in a freely available public database meant as a resource for research on the immune response to SARS-CoV-2. The dataset comprised deeply sampled blood TCRbeta repertoires from subjects exposed to, actively infected with, or recovered from COVID-19. Samples were obtained from the ongoing ImmuneRACE study (first 160 participants) and from about 1,300 subjects provided by 6 global collaborators. The material from the prospective study consisted of cDNA or gDNA derived from T cells, B-cell-depleted T cells, or PBMCs. The sample metadata nearly always contained a de-identified subject ID, COVID-19 status, age in years and sex. Where HLA class I and class II types were available, the types were taken from metadata supplied by the sample provider, not from assay-based typing.

This clone is a singleton in its sample. The specificity of this receptor is unknown. The input lacks base qualities; no much larger clone sits a single base away. Paper-wide results and their limitations: Clinical and demographic metadata were provided uncurated, with the amount varying by source and participant.

The CDR3 covers 13 residues, taking in both the cysteine and the phenylalanine. Of all the DNA, just the CDR3 is kept, 39 bases in frame from base 1. Trimming takes 5 bases off V and 5 bases off J; junction bases not matched to a gene: 3. As encoded in the germline V gene, CDR1 is MRHNA while CDR2 is SNTAGT. One collaborating source in Seattle enrolled patients while the patients were actively infected and followed the patients over time throughout the course of disease. The collaborating institutions used their own protocols to collect whole blood in K2EDTA tubes. For TCRbeta analysis, collaborators shipped samples as frozen whole blood, isolated PBMCs, or DNA extracted from either of those sample types. The immunoSEQ Assay, a bias-controlled multiplex PCR, was used to amplify TCRbeta CDR3 regions from genomic DNA. Regarding the original processing steps: The number of nucleated cells in each sample was estimated from the amplification of reference gene primers within the assay. To quantify the absolute abundance of each unique TCRbeta CDR3 rearrangement, sequence reads were collapsed and filtered. For each sample, productive Simpson clonality was calculated by taking the square root of Simpson's diversity index across productive rearrangements. What TCRdb holds here is the immuneACCESS table cut down to in-frame rearrangements. Part of the clones is not present; checked against another copy, under half of the missing clones reflect an unresolved V gene, and the others are unexplained. V and J calls and clone size are as listed in that table; D and trimming were resolved from the DNA. This sample is represented by some 360,000 clones; about 90% of them were singletons. Approximately 2.4% of the sample is held by the ten biggest clonotypes.

This sequence originates from a woman aged 55-69 years with COVID-19, enrolled during active disease. Recombination connected TRBV6-4 to TRBJ2-5; 9 of the junction bases match TRBD1. Material: peripheral blood. In nucleotide form, the sequence is TGTGCCAGCAGTATCGGACAGGGGGAGACCCAGTACTTC. The translation is CASSIGQGETQYF.